The present TCR beta chain was sequenced within a study of blood T cell repertoires in COVID-19. Study-level background: The United States, Italy and Spain provided the acute and convalescent COVID-19 samples.

Authors' methods: Counts of nucleated cells, estimated from reference gene primer amplification, were obtained. The protocol was immunoSEQ multiplex PCR, while the TCRdb copy is restricted to in-frame clones and leaves out a portion. From that table come the V and J calls and clone size; the DNA was used to work out D and trimming. The table shows some 100,000 clones, with 88% occurring only once. V gave up 2 bases and J gave up 4 bases, with 11 bases separating them. The CDR3 spans 14 residues. Looked up from germline, CDR1 is MNHEY and CDR2 is SVGEGT. The receptor comes from a woman older than 75 with active COVID-19. V is TRBV6-2 or TRBV6-3 and J is TRBJ1-2; a possible D gene is TRBD1 (6 bases). The material sequenced was peripheral blood. CDR3 nucleotides: TGTGCCAGCAGTTACGCTGGACAGTCCTATGGCTACACCTTC. This gives the protein CASSYAGQSYGYTF.